Listed below are T cell receptor beta chains from one sample, sequenced in a study of blood T cell repertoires in COVID-19. Sequencing was performed with immunoSEQ multiplex PCR; in TCRdb, only in-frame clones are kept and a portion is missing. The sample shows roughly 500,000 clones, roughly nine tenths of them seen only once. The source material was peripheral blood. These TCRs come from a man in his late teens or twenties with COVID-19, enrolled during active disease. The CDR3 runs from the conserved cysteine through the conserved F or W. A D gene is named only where the DNA matches it firmly. Size is stated for part of the rows, as once, few or many counts, or as a class when the clone is expanded.

-	TRBV29-1	TRBJ1-2	13	-	TGCAGCGTCAAAGCGGCGGAAAACTATGGCTACACCTTC	CSVKAAENYGYTF
-	TRBV6-2/TRBV6-3	TRBJ2-3	18	TRBD1	TGTGCCAGCAGGTACAGGACAGGGGATTCTTTACGGGAAGATACGCAGTATTTT	CASRYRTGDSLREDTQYF
-	TRBV12-3/TRBV12-4	TRBJ2-7	13	-	TGTGCCAGCAGTTTAGCACAGGCCTACGAGCAGTACTTC	CASSLAQAYEQYF
-	TRBV5-6	TRBJ1-4	17	TRBD1	TGTGCCAGCAGCCCTTTCAGGGGGCGCCGGACTAATGAAAAACTGTTTTTT	CASSPFRGRRTNEKLFF
-	TRBV24-1	TRBJ2-3	14	-	TGTGCCACCAGTGACCCATCAAAACAGAATACGCAGTATTTT	CATSDPSKQNTQYF
-	TRBV18	TRBJ2-2	16	-	TGTGCCAGCTCACCGGGCAGCAAACTGAACACCGGGGAGCTGTTTTTT	CASSPGSKLNTGELFF
-	TRBV25-1	TRBJ2-5	15	TRBD2	TGTGCCAGCAGTGAACCATCGGGGGGAGGAGAGACCCAGTACTTC	CASSEPSGGGETQYF
-	TRBV5-1	TRBJ2-3	16	-	TGCGCCAGCAGCTTGGGGGGCTCCCCTTCCACAGATACGCAGTATTTT	CASSLGGSPSTDTQYF
-	TRBV27	TRBJ1-2	14	TRBD1	TGTGCCAGCAGGGGGGACAGGGGGTTAAATGGCTACACCTTC	CASRGDRGLNGYTF
-	TRBV9	TRBJ2-3	14	-	TGTGCCAGCAGCGTGGCCCCCAGCGCAGATACGCAGTATTTT	CASSVAPSADTQYF
-	TRBV18	TRBJ2-5	14	-	TGTGCCAGCTCACCTTTTGGAGTACAAGAGACCCAGTACTTC	CASSPFGVQETQYF
-	TRBV18	TRBJ1-2	14	TRBD1	TGTGCCAGCTCACGGACAGGGAAGGACTATGGCTACACCTTC	CASSRTGKDYGYTF
once	TRBV6-5	TRBJ2-7	12	-	TGTGCCAGCAGTATAGCGGCCTACGAGCAGTACTTC	CASSIAAYEQYF
-	TRBV19	TRBJ1-1	13	-	TGTGCCAGTAGTATGGGGGCAGGTTTGTTAGCTTTCTTT	CASSMGAGLLAFF
-	TRBV4-1	TRBJ2-7	13	-	TGCGCCAGCAGCCAAGCGGGGTTTACCGAGCAGTACTTC	CASSQAGFTEQYF
-	TRBV5-1	TRBJ2-5	15	TRBD2	TGCGCCAGCAGACTAGCGGGACTGGACCAAGAGACCCAGTACTTC	CASRLAGLDQETQYF
-	TRBV7-2	TRBJ2-7	16	TRBD2	TGTGCCAGCAGCTTAATCTCGGGACTAGTAGGTTACGAGCAGTACTTC	CASSLISGLVGYEQYF
once	TRBV23-1	TRBJ1-5	18	-	TGCGCCAGCAGTCAATCATCGTCCGAGGGTCGGAGCAATCAGCCCCAGCATTTT	CASSQSSSEGRSNQPQHF
-	TRBV7-8	TRBJ1-2	17	-	TGTGCCAGCAGCTTAATCAGGGATGGTACCTTTTTCTATGGCTACACCTTC	CASSLIRDGTFFYGYTF
-	TRBV6-6	TRBJ2-7	16	TRBD2	TGTGCCAGCAGTCCCGCTGGGACTAGAAACCCCTACGAGCAGTACTTC	CASSPAGTRNPYEQYF
-	TRBV6-1	TRBJ2-3	19	-	TGTGCCAGCAGTGAGTCTGTGAAAACCCTAGTCACTAGCACAGATACGCAGTATTTT	CASSESVKTLVTSTDTQYF
-	TRBV19	TRBJ1-3	13	-	TGTGCCAGTAGTATAGGTGTAGGAAACACCATATATTTT	CASSIGVGNTIYF
-	TRBV27	TRBJ2-3	16	TRBD2	TGTGCCAGCAGTATAGGACTAGCGGGGCCTACAGATACGCAGTATTTT	CASSIGLAGPTDTQYF
-	TRBV5-6	TRBJ1-1	13	-	TGTGCCAGCAGTTTTCCTCGGAACACTGAAGCTTTCTTT	CASSFPRNTEAFF
-	TRBV11-3	TRBJ2-5	13	TRBD1	TGTGCCAGCAGCTGGGACAGGGCCGAGACCCAGTACTTC	CASSWDRAETQYF
-	TRBV19	TRBJ1-2	13	-	TGTGCCAGTACCAAGGAGGTCTTCTATGGCTACACCTTC	CASTKEVFYGYTF
-	TRBV9	TRBJ2-2	15	-	TGTGCCAGCAGCGTAGGCGGTGGGAACACCGGGGAGCTGTTTTTT	CASSVGGGNTGELFF
-	TRBV5-1	TRBJ2-3	18	TRBD2	TGCGCCAGCAGCTCCGGGACTAGCGGGAGACCCCTCACAGATACGCAGTATTTT	CASSSGTSGRPLTDTQYF
-	TRBV11-2	TRBJ1-2	12	-	TGTGCCAGCAGCTTAGGCAGAAATGGCTACACCTTC	CASSLGRNGYTF
-	TRBV5-6	TRBJ1-1	16	TRBD1	TGTGCCAGCAGCGTAAAAAGGGGGCTAGGGAACACTGAAGCTTTCTTT	CASSVKRGLGNTEAFF
-	TRBV9	TRBJ1-3	12	-	TGTGCCAGCAGCGCTTTCGGAAACACCATATATTTT	CASSAFGNTIYF
-	TRBV5-4	TRBJ1-1	13	-	TGTGCCAGCAGCCTAGAGAGGGCCGCTGAAGCTTTCTTT	CASSLERAAEAFF
-	TRBV6-6	TRBJ1-2	17	TRBD1	TGTGCCAGCAGTCCCGTGACAGGGGCGCTTACTAACTATGGCTACACCTTC	CASSPVTGALTNYGYTF
-	TRBV7-6	TRBJ2-1	16	TRBD2	TGTGCCAGCAGCTTAAAAGGAATAGCGGGGGACAATGAGCAGTTCTTC	CASSLKGIAGDNEQFF
-	TRBV5-1	TRBJ2-5	14	-	TGCGCCACCAAGGACCTATCAGGGGGGGAGACCCAGTACTTC	CATKDLSGGETQYF
-	TRBV2	TRBJ1-3	15	TRBD1	TGTGCCAGCAGTTCGGGACAGGGGGCTGGAAACACCATATATTTT	CASSSGQGAGNTIYF
-	TRBV7-8	TRBJ1-2	15	TRBD1	TGTGCCAGCAGCACCGACAGGGCCCGGAACTATGGCTACACCTTC	CASSTDRARNYGYTF
once	TRBV19	TRBJ1-5	17	-	TGTGCCAGTAGTATCAAACGGACAGCCTATAGCAATCAGCCCCAGCATTTT	CASSIKRTAYSNQPQHF
-	TRBV19	TRBJ2-1	15	-	TGTGCCAGTAGTATAGGAGCGGGCTCCTACAATGAGCAGTTCTTC	CASSIGAGSYNEQFF
-	TRBV4-1	TRBJ1-5	14	TRBD1	TGCGCCAGCAGCCAACAGGGGGCCAATCAGCCCCAGCATTTT	CASSQQGANQPQHF
few	TRBV24-1	TRBJ2-2	16	-	TGTGCCACCAGTGATCGACGTCCAGGGGACACCGGGGAGCTGTTTTTT	CATSDRRPGDTGELFF
-	TRBV11-2	TRBJ2-7	14	TRBD2	TGTGCCAGCAGCTTACCGGGGGGTTGGTACGAGCAGTACTTC	CASSLPGGWYEQYF